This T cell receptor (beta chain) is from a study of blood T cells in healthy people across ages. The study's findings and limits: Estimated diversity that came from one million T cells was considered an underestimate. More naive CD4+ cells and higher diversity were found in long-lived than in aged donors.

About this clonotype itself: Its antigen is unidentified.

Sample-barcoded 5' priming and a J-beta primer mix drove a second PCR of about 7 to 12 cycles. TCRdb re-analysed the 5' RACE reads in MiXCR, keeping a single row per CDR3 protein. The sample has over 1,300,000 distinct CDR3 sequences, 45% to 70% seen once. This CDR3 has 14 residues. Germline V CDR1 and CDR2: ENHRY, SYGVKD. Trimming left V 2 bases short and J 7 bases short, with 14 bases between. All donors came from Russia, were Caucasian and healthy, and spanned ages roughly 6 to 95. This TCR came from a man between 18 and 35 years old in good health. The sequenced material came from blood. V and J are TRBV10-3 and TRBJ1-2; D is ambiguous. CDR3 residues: CAISEVPLAGGYTF. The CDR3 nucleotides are TGTGCCATCAGTGAGGTTCCCCTCGCGGGTGGCTACACCTTC.